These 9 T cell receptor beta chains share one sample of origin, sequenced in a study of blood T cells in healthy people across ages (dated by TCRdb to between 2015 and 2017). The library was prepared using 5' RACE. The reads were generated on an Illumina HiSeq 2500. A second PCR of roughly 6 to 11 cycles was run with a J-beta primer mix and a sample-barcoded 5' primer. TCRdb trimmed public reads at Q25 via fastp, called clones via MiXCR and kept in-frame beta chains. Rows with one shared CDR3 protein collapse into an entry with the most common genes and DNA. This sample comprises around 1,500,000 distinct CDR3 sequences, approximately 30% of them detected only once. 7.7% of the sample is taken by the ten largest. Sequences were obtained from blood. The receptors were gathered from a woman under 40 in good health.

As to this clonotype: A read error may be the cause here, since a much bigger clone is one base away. The CDR3 DNA reads as TGTGCCAGCAGCTTGGCCGAGCAGGGTGAGGCCAAAAACATTCAGTACTTC. It is translated as CASSLAEQGEAKNIQYF. J is TRBJ2-4 and V is TRBV5-4; a weak D match, TRBD1 (5 bases). Deletions cut 0 bases from V and 1 base from J, with 14 bases between. CDR1 SGHNT and CDR2 YYREEE come from the germline V gene (reference sequence). The length of the CDR3 is 17 residues. Full variable domain (rest looked up from reference TRBV5-4 and TRBJ2-4): ETGVTQSPTHLIKTRGQQVTLRCSSQSGHNTVSWYQQALGQGPQFIFQYYREEENGRGNFPPRFSGLQFPNYSSELNVNALELDDSALYLCASSLAEQGEAKNIQYFGAGTRLSVL.

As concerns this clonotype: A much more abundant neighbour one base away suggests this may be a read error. The CDR3 loop is CAGSATDTQYF. The CDR3 DNA sequence: TGTGCCGGCAGTGCCACAGATACGCAGTATTTT. The chain carries TRBV13 and TRBJ2-3; the D is unclear. The germline gives CDR1 PRHDT, CDR2 FYEKMQ (reference sequence). CDR3 length: 11 residues.

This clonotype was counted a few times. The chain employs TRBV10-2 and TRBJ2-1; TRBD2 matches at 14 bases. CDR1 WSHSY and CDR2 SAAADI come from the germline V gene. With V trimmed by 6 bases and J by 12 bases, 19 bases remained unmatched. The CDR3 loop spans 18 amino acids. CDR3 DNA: TGCGCCAGCAGGAATCCGGGACTAGCGGGAGATATATTGGGGCGGCAGTTCTTC. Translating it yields CASRNPGLAGDILGRQFF.

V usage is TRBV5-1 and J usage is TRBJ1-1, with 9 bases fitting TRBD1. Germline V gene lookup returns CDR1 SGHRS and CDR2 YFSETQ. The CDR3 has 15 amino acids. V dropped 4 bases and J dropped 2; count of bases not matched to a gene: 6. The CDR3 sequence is CASSRLDRGNTEAFF. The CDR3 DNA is TGCGCCAGCAGCCGTTTGGACAGGGGCAACACTGAAGCTTTCTTT.

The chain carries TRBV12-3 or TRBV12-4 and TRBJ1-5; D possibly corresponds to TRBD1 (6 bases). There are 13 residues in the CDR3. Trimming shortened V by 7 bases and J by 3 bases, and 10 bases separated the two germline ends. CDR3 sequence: CASNRQDNQPQHF. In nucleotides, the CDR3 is TGTGCCAGCAATAGACAGGACAATCAGCCCCAGCATTTT.

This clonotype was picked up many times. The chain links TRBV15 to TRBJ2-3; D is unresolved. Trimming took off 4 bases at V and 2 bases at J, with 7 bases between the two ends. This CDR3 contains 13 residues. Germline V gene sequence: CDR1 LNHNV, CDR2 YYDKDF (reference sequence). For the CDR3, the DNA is TGTGCCACCAGCAACTCGGTCACAGATACGCAGTATTTT. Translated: CATSNSVTDTQYF. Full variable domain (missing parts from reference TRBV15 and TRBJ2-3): DAMVIQNPRYQVTQFGKPVTLSCSQTLNHNVMYWYQQKSSQAPKLLFHYYDKDFNNEADTPDNFQSRRPNTSFCFLDIRSPGLGDTAMYLCATSNSVTDTQYFGPGTRLTVL.

CDR3 coding DNA: TGTGCCAGCACCCGAACTAGCGTTCACGAGCAGTACTTC. Amino acids: CASTRTSVHEQYF. The V and J genes are TRBV6-2 or TRBV6-3 and TRBJ2-7; 7 positions match TRBD2. Germline trimming cut 7 bases from V and 5 bases from J; bases unmatched to any gene: 8. The CDR3 is 13 residues long. Germline V gene lookup returns CDR1 MNHEY and CDR2 SVGEGT.

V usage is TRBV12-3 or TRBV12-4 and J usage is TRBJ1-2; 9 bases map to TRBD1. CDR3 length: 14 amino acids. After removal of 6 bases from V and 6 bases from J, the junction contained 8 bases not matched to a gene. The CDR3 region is CASRPQGARNGYTF. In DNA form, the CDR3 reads TGTGCCAGCAGGCCACAGGGGGCGCGCAATGGCTACACCTTC.

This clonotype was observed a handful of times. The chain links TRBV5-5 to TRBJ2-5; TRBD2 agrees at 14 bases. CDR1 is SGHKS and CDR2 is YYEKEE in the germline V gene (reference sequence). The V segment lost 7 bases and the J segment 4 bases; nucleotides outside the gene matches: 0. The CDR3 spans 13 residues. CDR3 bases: TGTGCCAGCGGGACTAGCGGGAGAGAGACCCAGTACTTC. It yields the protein CASGTSGRETQYF.